This TCR beta chain was recorded in a study of shared clonotypes between healthy human individuals. Assay used: immunoSEQ multiplex PCR; TCRdb lists only in-frame clones, some missing. The table lists about 2,100,000 clones, under 95% of them singletons. Naivety among CD8 cells was defined by CD45RO negativity and positive CCR7 selection, thereby excluding terminally differentiated effector memory CD45RA+ cells. Trimming removed 8 bases from V and 5 bases from J; junction bases left unmatched: 7. This CDR3 region has 14 residues. The germline V gene encodes CDR1 MDHEN and CDR2 SYDVKM. Sequencing was carried out using naive CD8+ T cells from PBMCs. The sequence derives from a man aged 18 to 29 in good health. Some clones in this sample may be carry-over from other donors' samples. The chain recombines TRBV28 with TRBJ2-5; TRBD2 matches at 11 bases. For the CDR3, the DNA is TGTGCCAGCGGATTAGCGGGAGGGAAGGAGACCCAGTACTTC. Its protein is CASGLAGGKETQYF.